The clone carrying this TCR beta chain has a handful of counts. Its antigen is not known. This sample stems from a study of shared clonotypes between healthy human individuals. Study-level results: Clonotype sharing among donors was thought likely to change with sequencing depth. Non-shared clonotypes were found to have lower generation probabilities than the clonotypes that were shared by all four of the sorted-subset donors.

The table came from immunoSEQ multiplex PCR; TCRdb's copy has only in-frame clones and leaves some out. The sample holds approximately 700,000 clones, around four fifths seen once. Trimming pared 7 bases from V and 4 bases from J, leaving 10 bases between. Germline V gene sequence: CDR1 MNHEY, CDR2 SMNVEV (reference sequence). The CDR3 loop spans 13 amino acids. Sequencing was done on a sample of memory CD4+ T cells sorted from blood. Specified subset: CD45RA-negative fraction. This sequence joins TRBV27 and TRBJ1-4, with unresolved D. The TCR sequence derives from a woman aged 25 to 39 in good health. DNA for the CDR3: TGTGCCAGCACGAATTGGAGTAATGAAAAACTGTTTTTT. The encoded protein is CASTNWSNEKLFF.